These 22 T cell receptor beta chains originate from one sample sequenced in a study of shared clonotypes between healthy human individuals. Measured with immunoSEQ multiplex PCR; TCRdb has only the in-frame clones, and not every one. This sample has 300,000 to 400,000 clones, with 80% to 90% found just once. Sample: memory CD8+ T cells sorted from blood. Regarding subset: CD45RO+ cells pooled with CCR7-negative TemRA cells. The source is a man aged 18-30 years in good health.

This chain connects TRBV4-1 to TRBJ2-5; TRBD2 agrees at 7 bases. The germline V gene has CDR1 MGHRA and CDR2 YSYEKL. The CDR3 has 17 amino acids. After removal of 4 bases from V and 1 base from J, the junction contained 12 bases not matched to a gene. CDR3 sequence (DNA): TGCGCCAGCAGCCTCGGCCCGTCGGGACTATTCCAAGAGACCCAGTACTTC. It codes for CASSLGPSGLFQETQYF.

The chain joins TRBV6-5 to TRBJ1-6; no definite D call. The germline V gene encodes CDR1 MNHEY and CDR2 SVGAGI. The CDR3 consists of 15 residues. The V end lost 2 bases, the J end lost 4 bases, and 9 bases lay between the germline ends. CDR3 in amino acids: CASSYAMLYNSPLHF. The CDR3 coding sequence is TGTGCCAGCAGTTACGCGATGTTATATAATTCACCCCTCCACTTT.

V and J are TRBV5-1 and TRBJ2-3, with TRBD1 as a possible D gene (6 bases). Trimming left V 4 bases short and J 7 bases short, with 22 bases between. The CDR3 contains 16 residues. Looked up from germline, CDR1 is SGHRS and CDR2 is YFSETQ. The CDR3 here is CASSPDMGALTHTQYF. CDR3 DNA: TGCGCCAGCAGCCCGGACATGGGGGCCCTGACTCATACGCAGTATTTT.

Many counts were recorded for this clone. The V and J genes are TRBV11-2 and TRBJ2-7, with 9 bases lining up with TRBD1. Trimming removed 4 bases from V and 3 bases from J; junction bases left unmatched: 7. This CDR3 region has 15 residues. Germline V gene sequence: CDR1 SGHAT, CDR2 FQNNGV. The CDR3 sequence: CASSSGQGRVYEQYF. The CDR3 DNA reads TGTGCCAGCAGCTCCGGACAGGGGAGAGTCTACGAGCAGTACTTC.

The V call is TRBV7-6, the J call TRBJ2-7, with D hard to call. The CDR3 consists of 14 residues. The V end was cut by 3 bases, the J end by 6 bases, with 15 bases between. The germline gives CDR1 SGHVS, CDR2 FNYEAQ. For the CDR3, the DNA is TGTGCCAGCAGCTTTATCCCAGGTCCCTCCGAGCAGTACTTC. Its protein product is CASSFIPGPSEQYF.

The V call is TRBV5-4, the J call TRBJ2-1; 9 nucleotides agree with TRBD2. Germline lookup yields CDR1 SGHNT and CDR2 YYREEE (reference sequence). The CDR3 length is 13 residues. V shed 0 bases and J 14 bases; nucleotides not matched to a gene: 6. In nucleotides, the CDR3 is TGTGCCAGCAGCTTGGCACTAGCGGGCCTAGAGTTCTTC. Encoded protein: CASSLALAGLEFF.

This clone was seen a single time. This rearrangement joins TRBV4-2 to TRBJ2-7, with 9 bases identical to TRBD2. The CDR3 consists of 17 residues. V lost 1 base, J lost 6 bases, and 13 bases stayed unmatched. Germline assignment: CDR1 LGHNA and CDR2 YNFKEQ. The CDR3 is CASSQAHRRLAGLEQYF. The CDR3 bases are TGTGCCAGCAGCCAAGCTCACAGGCGGCTAGCGGGGCTCGAGCAGTACTTC.

The chain links TRBV9 to TRBJ1-1; TRBD1 matches at 7 bases. Germline CDR1 and CDR2: SGDLS and YYNGEE. Losses at the gene ends were 0 bases for V and 1 base for J; bases not matched to a gene: 3. The CDR3 runs 15 residues. The CDR3 protein is CASSVVTGRNTEAFF. The CDR3 DNA follows: TGTGCCAGCAGCGTAGTGACAGGGAGGAACACTGAAGCTTTCTTT.

The chain is built from TRBV18 and TRBJ2-7; D gene ambiguous. CDR3 length equals 14 residues. Germline CDR1 KGHSH, CDR2 LQKENI. V was clipped by 0 bases and J by 7 bases, with 13 bases between them. The CDR3 sequence is CASSPPENRWEQYF. The CDR3 DNA reads as TGTGCCAGCTCACCACCGGAAAACAGATGGGAGCAGTACTTC. The entire variable domain, with the rest obtained from reference TRBV18 and TRBJ2-7, is as follows: NAGVMQNPRHLVRRRGQEARLRCSPMKGHSHVYWYRQLPEEGLKFMVYLQKENIIDESGMPKERFSAEFPKEGPSILRIQQVVRGDSAAYFCASSPPENRWEQYFGPGTRLTVT.

A single count supports this clone. A clone one base away is much larger, so this may be a read error. This rearrangement joins TRBV30 to TRBJ1-2; D possibly corresponds to TRBD1 (5 bases). In germline, CDR1 is GTSNPN, CDR2 SVGIG (reference sequence). This CDR3 has 11 amino acids. CDR3 DNA sequence: TGTGTCTGGAACCAGGGTAATGGCTACACCTTC. This translates into CVWNQGNGYTF.

V and J are TRBV27 and TRBJ1-1; D not resolved. V was pared by 6 bases and J by 0 bases, with 17 bases between. The CDR3 totals 16 residues. Looked up from germline, CDR1 is MNHEY and CDR2 is SMNVEV (reference sequence). CDR3 in amino acids: CASSLYQPGMNTEAFF. The CDR3 DNA follows: TGTGCCAGCAGCTTGTACCAACCGGGGATGAACACTGAAGCTTTCTTT.

For this clone: At the DNA level, this CDR3 is encoded by other sequences in the same sample as well. This chain joins TRBV9 and TRBJ2-1; tentatively, D is TRBD2 (6 bases). Germline lookup yields CDR1 SGDLS and CDR2 YYNGEE. Trimming shortened V by 0 bases and J by 2 bases, and 9 bases separated the two germline ends. This CDR3 has 15 amino acids. The CDR3 protein is CASSVGGGAYNEQFF. DNA for the CDR3: TGTGCCAGCAGCGTAGGTGGCGGGGCCTACAATGAGCAGTTCTTC.

In its sample, this clone was seen many times. The CDR3 bases are TGTGCCAGCACCGTCCCCGGGACCTACAATGAGCAGTTCTTC. It codes for CASTVPGTYNEQFF. This chain connects TRBV11-2 to TRBJ2-1, with a weak D call TRBD2 (5 bases). Germline assignment: CDR1 SGHAT and CDR2 FQNNGV. Trimming stripped 7 bases from V and 2 bases from J, with 12 bases between. The CDR3 spans 14 residues.

The chain couples TRBV9 to TRBJ2-5; 8 bases line up with TRBD1. The junction had 9 bases not matched to a gene; V was cut back by 3 bases and J by 5 bases. Germline CDR1 reads SGDLS; CDR2 reads YYNGEE. CDR3 size: 15 residues. CDR3 sequence: CASSASGTGGETQYF. The DNA of the CDR3 is TGTGCCAGCAGCGCCTCCGGGACAGGCGGGGAGACCCAGTACTTC.

The chain employs TRBV7-9 and TRBJ2-1; 7 bases align to TRBD1. The V gene end was trimmed by 5 bases and the J gene end by 8 bases; junction bases not matched to a gene: 3. CDR1 is SEHNR, CDR2 FQNEAQ, per germline (reference sequence). CDR3 length: 12 amino acids. CDR3 DNA sequence: TGTGCCAGCAGCCCCGACAGGGATGAGCAGTTCTTC. It is translated as CASSPDRDEQFF.

The chain couples TRBV6-1 to TRBJ2-7; no firm D call. The V end lost 5 bases, the J end lost 1 base, and 12 bases lay between the germline ends. CDR1 MNHNS and CDR2 SASEGT come from the germline V gene. The CDR3 has 14 amino acids. CDR3 protein: CASSKTDTSYEQYF. The CDR3 DNA is TGTGCCAGCAGTAAAACAGATACTTCCTACGAGCAGTACTTC.

The DNA for the CDR3 is TGTGCCAGCATATCGATGGACAGGGGATACGGCTACACCTTC. Its protein product is CASISMDRGYGYTF. The rearrangement joins TRBV28 to TRBJ1-2; 9 bases line up with TRBD1. Per germline, CDR1 MDHEN and CDR2 SYDVKM. The CDR3 totals 14 residues. With 7 bases clipped from V and 8 bases from J, the junction kept 11 bases outside the gene matches.

V usage is TRBV7-3 and J usage is TRBJ2-2, with D possibly TRBD1 on 5 matching bases. The V and J ends lost 2 bases and 2 bases respectively, with 6 bases between them. Germline V gene lookup returns CDR1 SGHTA and CDR2 FQGTGA. The CDR3 sequence is 14 residues long. CDR3 loop: CASSLWGNTGELFF. The CDR3 DNA is TGTGCCAGCAGCTTATGGGGCAACACCGGGGAGCTGTTTTTT.

This clone has only a few counts. V and J are TRBV5-4 and TRBJ1-2; D is unresolved. The germline V gene encodes CDR1 SGHNT and CDR2 YYREEE (reference sequence). V was trimmed by 1 base and J by 8 bases, leaving 9 bases between them. This CDR3 has 12 residues. The CDR3 region is CASSLKVYGYTF. As DNA, the CDR3 is TGTGCCAGCAGCTTGAAGGTTTACGGCTACACCTTC.

As concerns this clone: Distinct nucleotide sequences in the sample also encode this CDR3. V is TRBV6-1 and J is TRBJ1-5; D is unclear. The germline gives CDR1 MNHNS, CDR2 SASEGT. The CDR3 spans 11 residues. Trimming shortened V by 5 bases and J by 5 bases, and 4 bases separated the two germline ends. The CDR3 coding sequence is TGTGCCAGCAGTTCTCATCAGCCCCAGCATTTT. This encodes CASSSHQPQHF.

This clone was counted once. The rearrangement uses TRBV27 and TRBJ2-2; D unclear. Trimming took off 2 bases at V and 7 bases at J, with 5 bases between the two ends. The germline V gene has CDR1 MNHEY and CDR2 SMNVEV (reference sequence). The CDR3 runs to 12 residues. In DNA form, the CDR3 reads TGTGCCAGCAGTTTAAGTGGCGGGGAGCTGTTTTTT. This translates into CASSLSGGELFF.

The chain employs TRBV27 and TRBJ2-7, with a weak D call TRBD1 (6 bases). Trimming took 6 bases from V and 3 from J, leaving 9 bases between them. This CDR3 is 12 amino acids long. Germline V gives CDR1 MNHEY, CDR2 SMNVEV (reference sequence). This CDR3 is CASSEQGYEQYF. The CDR3 DNA reads TGTGCCAGCAGCGAACAGGGCTACGAGCAGTACTTC.